This is a list of T cell receptor beta chains from one sample in a study of T-cell memory formation after mild COVID-19. TCRdb ran MiXCR on the 5' RACE reads and lists one entry per CDR3 protein. The sample lists about 12,000 distinct CDR3 sequences, more than 14% occurring once. The material sequenced was PBMCs or a T cell subset sorted from them (not recorded which). These receptors were collected from a man younger than 30 who had mild COVID-19 (a few samples of this study predate the infection). Cell type and time point are not known. CDR3s include the opening cysteine and the closing phenylalanine or tryptophan. A D gene is named only where the DNA matches it firmly. Part of the rows lack a size; the others show once, few, many or a class for expanded clones.

cdr3_aa cdr3_nt clone_size j_call d_call v_call
CASSHRMSYGYTF TGTGCCAGCAGTCATCGTATGTCCTATGGCTACACCTTC many TRBJ1-2 . TRBV6-6
CASSHPRQQETQYF TGTGCCAGCAGCCACCCCCGGCAGCAAGAGACCCAGTACTTC . TRBJ2-5 . TRBV11-2
CASSQGQGSGNEQFF TGTGCCAGCAGCCAAGGCCAGGGGTCCGGGAATGAGCAGTTCTTC once TRBJ2-1 . TRBV4-2
CASSQSKGEQFF TGCGCCAGCAGTCAATCGAAGGGTGAGCAGTTCTTC medium-sized TRBJ2-1 . TRBV23-1
CASSVQGALGTDTQYF TGTGCCAGCAGTGTACAGGGGGCCTTAGGCACAGATACGCAGTATTTT . TRBJ2-3 TRBD1 TRBV6-5
CASSIDWSGYGYTF TGTGCCAGTAGTATAGATTGGTCCGGATATGGCTACACCTTC . TRBJ1-2 . TRBV19
CASSFRGGREKLFF TGTGCCAGCAGCTTCCGGGGAGGTCGGGAAAAACTGTTTTTT many TRBJ1-4 . TRBV13
CASSPRTGQPYEQYF TGTGCCAGCAGTCCCCGGACAGGGCAACCCTACGAGCAGTACTTC many TRBJ2-7 TRBD1 TRBV12-3/TRBV12-4
CASRRPEETQYF TGTGCCAGCCGACGGCCCGAGGAGACCCAGTACTTC many TRBJ2-5 . TRBV7-9
CASSLSLAETQYF TGTGCCAGCAGTTTATCATTGGCGGAGACCCAGTACTTC . TRBJ2-5 . TRBV27
CATSRVEVLTYSTEAFF TGTGCCACCAGCAGAGTGGAGGTCTTAACTTATTCCACTGAAGCTTTCTTT many TRBJ1-1 . TRBV15
CASSFSPGQDSYNEQFF TGTGCCAGCAGTTTCTCGCCGGGACAAGATTCCTACAATGAGCAGTTCTTC many TRBJ2-1 . TRBV6-5
CASSLNSGGADTQYF TGCGCCAGCAGCTTGAACTCGGGGGGCGCGGATACGCAGTATTTT many TRBJ2-3 . TRBV5-1
CASSLGRFNSPLHF TGTGCCAGCAGCTTGGGCAGGTTTAATTCACCCCTCCACTTT many TRBJ1-6 . TRBV13
CASPGTGARETQYF TGTGCCAGCCCCGGGACAGGGGCAAGGGAGACCCAGTACTTC many TRBJ2-5 TRBD1 TRBV2
CASSSGTGESKLFF TGTGCCAGCAGCTCCGGGACAGGGGAGTCAAAACTGTTTTTT many TRBJ1-4 TRBD1 TRBV6-5
CSASTWLAQETQYF TGCAGTGCTAGTACATGGCTAGCCCAAGAGACCCAGTACTTC many TRBJ2-5 . TRBV20-1
CSARYSNQPQHF TGCAGTGCTAGATACAGCAATCAGCCCCAGCATTTT . TRBJ1-5 . TRBV20-1
CASSRSGGESYEQYF TGTGCCAGCAGCCGTAGCGGGGGGGAATCCTACGAGCAGTACTTC . TRBJ2-7 TRBD2 TRBV3-1
CASSLNAGGLGESYNEQFF TGCGCCAGCAGCTTGAATGCGGGGGGGCTCGGAGAGTCCTACAATGAGCAGTTCTTC . TRBJ2-1 TRBD2 TRBV5-1
CASSPGDRVGNQPQHF TGTGCCAGCAGCCCCGGGGACAGGGTAGGCAATCAGCCCCAGCATTTT many TRBJ1-5 TRBD1 TRBV7-2
CASMEGHSNQPQHF TGTGCCAGCATGGAAGGACATAGCAATCAGCCCCAGCATTTT many TRBJ1-5 . TRBV6-1
CASREPRGGSYNEQFF TGTGCCAGCAGGGAACCACGGGGGGGTAGCTACAATGAGCAGTTCTTC many TRBJ2-1 TRBD2 TRBV7-8
CASSLDRRSNEQFF TGTGCCAGCAGCCTTGACAGGAGGAGCAATGAGCAGTTCTTC . TRBJ2-1 . TRBV7-3
CASTSRENYGYTF TGTGCCAGCACATCGAGAGAGAACTATGGCTACACCTTC many TRBJ1-2 . TRBV10-3
CASSYRDPGEAFF TGTGCCAGCAGTTACCGGGACCCTGGCGAAGCTTTCTTT few TRBJ1-1 . TRBV6-5
CSASPGSEAFF TGCAGTGCTAGTCCGGGGTCTGAAGCTTTCTTT many TRBJ1-1 . TRBV20-1